These T cell receptor beta chains were read from a single sample in a study of T cell responses to AZD1222 COVID-19 vaccine. Sequencing used immunoSEQ multiplex PCR; TCRdb keeps in-frame clones, though not all of them. In the table there are 150,000 to 200,000 clones, around 90% of which are singletons. This specimen consisted of peripheral blood, obtained 28 days after the second AZD1222 dose. These receptors originate from an adult who received the AZD1222 COVID-19 vaccine. Both conserved end residues are trimmed from each CDR3. The order of the fields is CDR3 length, V gene, J gene, CDR3 protein.

CDR3 length: 12
V gene: TRBV6-5
J gene: TRBJ1-4
CDR3 protein: ATGGDATNEKLF

CDR3 length: 11
V gene: TRBV5-6
J gene: TRBJ2-2
CDR3 protein: ASSQGNTGELF

CDR3 length: 12
V gene: TRBV18
J gene: TRBJ2-7
CDR3 protein: ASSPATPLGEQY

CDR3 length: 13
V gene: TRBV5-5
J gene: TRBJ1-2
CDR3 protein: ASSLEGVSPYGYT

CDR3 length: 11
V gene: TRBV12-3/TRBV12-4
J gene: TRBJ1-1
CDR3 protein: ASSFRTNTEAF

CDR3 length: 8
V gene: TRBV12-3/TRBV12-4
J gene: TRBJ2-1
CDR3 protein: ASDGGEQF

CDR3 length: 17
V gene: TRBV13
J gene: TRBJ1-2
CDR3 protein: ASSPIPFTRRGPNYGYT

CDR3 length: 10
V gene: TRBV5-1
J gene: TRBJ2-7
CDR3 protein: ASSGGLGEQY

CDR3 length: 13
V gene: TRBV4-2
J gene: TRBJ1-2
CDR3 protein: ASCRRGGRNYGYT

CDR3 length: 11
V gene: TRBV12-3/TRBV12-4
J gene: TRBJ2-3
CDR3 protein: ASSATGLDTQY

CDR3 length: 10
V gene: TRBV5-4
J gene: TRBJ2-2
CDR3 protein: ASSLITGELF

CDR3 length: 11
V gene: TRBV6-4
J gene: TRBJ1-1
CDR3 protein: ASSVWVNTEAF

CDR3 length: 13
V gene: TRBV7-8
J gene: TRBJ1-5
CDR3 protein: ASSVRQGAGQPQH

CDR3 length: 13
V gene: TRBV19
J gene: TRBJ2-2
CDR3 protein: ASSIPDRVSGELF

CDR3 length: 11
V gene: TRBV19
J gene: TRBJ1-1
CDR3 protein: ASSSTGDTEAF

CDR3 length: 13
V gene: TRBV19
J gene: TRBJ1-1
CDR3 protein: ASNLRDSSNTEAF

CDR3 length: 11
V gene: TRBV9
J gene: TRBJ1-1
CDR3 protein: ASSAQGTTEAF

CDR3 length: 10
V gene: TRBV20-1
J gene: TRBJ2-1
CDR3 protein: SASNGINEQF

CDR3 length: 12
V gene: TRBV19
J gene: TRBJ1-5
CDR3 protein: ASSVTGRGQPQH

CDR3 length: 12
V gene: TRBV30
J gene: TRBJ1-4
CDR3 protein: AAGESYPNEKLF

CDR3 length: 16
V gene: TRBV7-5
J gene: TRBJ1-5
CDR3 protein: ARSLAHRRPNSNQPQH

CDR3 length: 11
V gene: TRBV4-1
J gene: TRBJ2-7
CDR3 protein: ASSRDQTYEQY

CDR3 length: 13
V gene: TRBV5-6
J gene: TRBJ1-2
CDR3 protein: ASSLTGQSSYGYT

CDR3 length: 10
V gene: TRBV3-1/TRBV3-2
J gene: TRBJ1-6
CDR3 protein: ASSQAGKTLH

CDR3 length: 18
V gene: TRBV4-2
J gene: TRBJ2-1
CDR3 protein: ASSSFSTSGSSSSYNEQF

CDR3 length: 13
V gene: TRBV4-1
J gene: TRBJ1-3
CDR3 protein: ASSPGTGRGNTIY

CDR3 length: 12
V gene: TRBV29-1
J gene: TRBJ2-7
CDR3 protein: SVVGTRISYEQY

CDR3 length: 12
V gene: TRBV18
J gene: TRBJ2-7
CDR3 protein: ASSSDREGIEQY

CDR3 length: 12
V gene: TRBV9
J gene: TRBJ2-1
CDR3 protein: ASSVWGGLNEQF

CDR3 length: 10
V gene: TRBV12-3/TRBV12-4
J gene: TRBJ2-1
CDR3 protein: ASNGQHNEQF

CDR3 length: 11
V gene: TRBV2
J gene: TRBJ2-7
CDR3 protein: ASSGQESYEQY

CDR3 length: 13
V gene: TRBV6-5
J gene: TRBJ1-5
CDR3 protein: ASRKGTGGNQPQH

CDR3 length: 13
V gene: TRBV19
J gene: TRBJ2-1
CDR3 protein: ASSQYGSSYNEQF